Shown below are 3 T cell receptor beta chains from a single sample sequenced in a study of cytomegalovirus exposure and HLA in healthy donors. Assay used: immunoSEQ multiplex PCR; TCRdb lists only in-frame clones, some missing. The sample holds some 100,000 clones, about nine tenths seen once. Sequenced material: PBMCs. Source of these receptors: a man younger than 35 in good health and CMV-seropositive.

V usage is TRBV5-4 and J usage is TRBJ2-5; 7 bases align to TRBD2. The CDR3 is 14 residues long. V was clipped by 2 bases and J by 5 bases; unmatched bases: 6. Germline V gene data show CDR1 as SGHNT and CDR2 as YYREEE (reference sequence). The CDR3 DNA reads as TGTGCCAGCAGCTTACGACTAGCTGGGGAGACCCAGTACTTC. It is translated as CASSLRLAGETQYF.

The genes are TRBV7-9 and TRBJ1-2; D might be TRBD1 (6 bases). From germline, CDR1 is SEHNR and CDR2 FQNEAQ (reference sequence). The CDR3 spans 16 residues. Deletions cut 4 bases from V and 4 bases from J, with 19 bases between. The CDR3: CASSSSAGRQVYGYTF. The DNA of the CDR3 is TGTGCCAGCAGCTCCAGCGCGGGTCGACAGGTCTATGGCTACACCTTC.

This clone was recorded only once. The chain joins TRBV12-2 to TRBJ2-1; the DNA was not used to check the table's D call, TRBD2. TRBV12-2 corresponds to a pseudogene. The CDR3 totals 18 residues. As DNA, the CDR3 is TGTGCAAGTCGCTTAGCCCTCTCTAGCGGGGCGGATTACAATGAGCAGTTCTTC. As protein: CASRLALSSGADYNEQFF.